The 2 T cell receptor beta chains presented below share a single source sample, sequenced in a study of CD8+ T cells in alopecia areata. Once RNA had been extracted, it was reverse transcribed into cDNA to act as the sequencing template. Profiling relied on immunoSEQ multiplex PCR, and the TCRdb table lists in-frame clones only, not all of them. The table records about 200,000 clones, roughly 60% of them present only once. Specified treatment: oral pan-JAK inhibitor, 5-10 mg twice daily. The starting material was CD4+ T cells sorted from blood, obtained at week 24, from a patient treated with tofacitinib. The origin of the receptors is a human donor with alopecia areata.

As concerns this clone: A much larger clone differs from this one at a single base, so this may be a read error. J is TRBJ1-1 and V is TRBV7-9; D is unresolved. The germline V gene has CDR1 SEHNR and CDR2 FQNEAQ (reference sequence). This CDR3 spans 13 amino acids. The V and J ends lost 5 bases and 1 base respectively, with 8 bases between them. CDR3 residues: CASSPRTNTEAFF. DNA of the CDR3: TGTGCCAGCAGCCCCAGGACGAACACTGAAGCTTTCTTT. Full variable domain (missing parts from reference TRBV7-9 and TRBJ1-1): DTGVSQNPRHKITKRGQNVTFRCDPISEHNRLYWYRQTLGQGPEFLTYFQNEAQLEKSRLLSDRFSAERPKGSFSTLEIQRTEQGDSAMYLCASSPRTNTEAFFGQGTRLTVV.

The chain links TRBV5-1 to TRBJ1-1; D possibly corresponds to TRBD1 (6 bases). Germline CDR1 SGHRS, CDR2 YFSETQ. CDR3 size: 14 residues. V gave up 5 bases and J gave up 5 bases, with 16 bases separating them. CDR3 in amino acids: CASSWTIGGTEAFF. The DNA for the CDR3 is TGCGCCAGCAGTTGGACAATAGGGGGGACTGAAGCTTTCTTT.